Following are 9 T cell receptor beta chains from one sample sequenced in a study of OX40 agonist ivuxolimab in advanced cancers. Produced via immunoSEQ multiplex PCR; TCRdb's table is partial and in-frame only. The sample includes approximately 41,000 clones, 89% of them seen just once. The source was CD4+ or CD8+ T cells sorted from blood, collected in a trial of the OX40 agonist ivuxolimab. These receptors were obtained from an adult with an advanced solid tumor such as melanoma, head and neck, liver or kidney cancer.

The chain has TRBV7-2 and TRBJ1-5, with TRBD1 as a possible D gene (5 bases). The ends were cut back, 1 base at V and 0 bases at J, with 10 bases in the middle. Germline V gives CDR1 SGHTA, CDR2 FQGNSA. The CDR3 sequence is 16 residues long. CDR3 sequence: CASSLGTTYSNQPQHF. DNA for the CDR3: TGTGCCAGCAGCTTAGGGACAACTTATAGCAATCAGCCCCAGCATTTT.

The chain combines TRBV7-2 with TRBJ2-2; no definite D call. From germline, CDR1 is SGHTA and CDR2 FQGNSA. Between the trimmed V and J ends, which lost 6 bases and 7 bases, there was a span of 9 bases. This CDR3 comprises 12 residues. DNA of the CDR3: TGTGCCAGCAGGACTGGCGTCGGGGAGCTGTTTTTT. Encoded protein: CASRTGVGELFF.

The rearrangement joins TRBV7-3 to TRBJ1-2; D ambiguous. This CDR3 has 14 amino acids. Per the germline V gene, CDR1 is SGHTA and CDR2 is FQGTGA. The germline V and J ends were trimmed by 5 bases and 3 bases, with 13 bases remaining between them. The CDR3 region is CASSAGRTDYGYTF. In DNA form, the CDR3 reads TGTGCCAGCAGCGCCGGACGGACCGACTATGGCTACACCTTC.

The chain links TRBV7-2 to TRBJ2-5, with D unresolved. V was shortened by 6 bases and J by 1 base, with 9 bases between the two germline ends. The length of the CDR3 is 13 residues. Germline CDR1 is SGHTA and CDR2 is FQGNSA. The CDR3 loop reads CASSREIQETQYF. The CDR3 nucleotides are TGTGCCAGCAGTAGGGAAATCCAAGAGACCCAGTACTTC.

CDR3 DNA sequence: TGTGCCAGCAGCTCTCAGGGGGTGGGCACTGAAGCTTTCTTT. As protein: CASSSQGVGTEAFF. The chain carries TRBV7-9 and TRBJ1-1; 7 positions agree with TRBD1. Per germline, CDR1 SEHNR and CDR2 FQNEAQ (reference sequence). The CDR3 contains 14 residues. Trimming took 4 bases from V and 4 from J; bases not matched to a gene: 6. The full variable domain, rest sourced from reference TRBV7-9 and TRBJ1-1, is DTGVSQNPRHKITKRGQNVTFRCDPISEHNRLYWYRQTLGQGPEFLTYFQNEAQLEKSRLLSDRFSAERPKGSFSTLEIQRTEQGDSAMYLCASSSQGVGTEAFFGQGTRLTVV.

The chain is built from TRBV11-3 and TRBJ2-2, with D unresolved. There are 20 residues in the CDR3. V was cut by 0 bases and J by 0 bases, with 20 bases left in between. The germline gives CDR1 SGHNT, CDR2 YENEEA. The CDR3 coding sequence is TGTGCCAGCAGCTTAGATCTCTGGGCCACAACAGACCCGAACACCGGGGAGCTGTTTTTT. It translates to CASSLDLWATTDPNTGELFF.

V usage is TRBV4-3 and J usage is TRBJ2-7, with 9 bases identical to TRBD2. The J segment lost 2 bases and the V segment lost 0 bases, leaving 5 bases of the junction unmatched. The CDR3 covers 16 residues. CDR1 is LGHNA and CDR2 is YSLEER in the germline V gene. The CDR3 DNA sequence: TGCGCCAGCAGCCAAGAATCGGTAGCGGGGGCCTACGAGCAGTACTTC. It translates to CASSQESVAGAYEQYF.

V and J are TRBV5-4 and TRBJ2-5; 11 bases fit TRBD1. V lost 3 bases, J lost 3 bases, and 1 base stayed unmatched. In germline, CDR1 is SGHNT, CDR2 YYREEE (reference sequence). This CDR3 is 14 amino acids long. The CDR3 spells CASSWTGGEETQYF. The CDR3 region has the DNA TGTGCCAGCAGCTGGACAGGGGGCGAAGAGACCCAGTACTTC.

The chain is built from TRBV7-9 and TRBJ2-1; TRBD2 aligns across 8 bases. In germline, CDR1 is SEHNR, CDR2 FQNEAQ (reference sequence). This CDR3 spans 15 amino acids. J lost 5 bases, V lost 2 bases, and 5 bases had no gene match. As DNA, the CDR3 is TGTGCCAGCAGCTTATGGACTAGCATCGACAATGAGCAGTTCTTC. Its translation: CASSLWTSIDNEQFF.